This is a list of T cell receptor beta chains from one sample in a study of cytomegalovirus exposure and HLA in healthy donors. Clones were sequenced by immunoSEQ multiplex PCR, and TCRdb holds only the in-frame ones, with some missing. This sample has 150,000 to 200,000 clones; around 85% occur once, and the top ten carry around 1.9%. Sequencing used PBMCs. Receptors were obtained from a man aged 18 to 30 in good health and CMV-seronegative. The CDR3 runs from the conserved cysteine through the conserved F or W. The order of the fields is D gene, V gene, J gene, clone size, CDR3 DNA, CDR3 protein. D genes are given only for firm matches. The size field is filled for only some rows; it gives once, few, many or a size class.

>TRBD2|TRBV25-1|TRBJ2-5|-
TGTGCCAGCAGTGACCCGGGACTAGCGCGAGAGACCCAGTACTTC
CASSDPGLARETQYF
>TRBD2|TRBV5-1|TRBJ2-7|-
TGCGCCAGCAGCTCGGGGGGGGCCTACGAGCAGTACTTC
CASSSGGAYEQYF
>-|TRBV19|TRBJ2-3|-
TGTGCCAGTAAGATAAGGGGATCCACAGATACGCAGTATTTT
CASKIRGSTDTQYF
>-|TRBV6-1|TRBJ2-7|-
TGTGCCAGCTCTTACGAGCAGTACTTC
CASSYEQYF
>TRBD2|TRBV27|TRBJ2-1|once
TGTGCCAGCAGTCGGCTAGCGGGAGAACTCTACAATGAGCAGTTCTTC
CASSRLAGELYNEQFF
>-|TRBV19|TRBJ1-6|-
TGTGCCAGTAGCATAACCCCCCTGACAAGAAACAATAATTCACCCCTCCACTTT
CASSITPLTRNNNSPLHF
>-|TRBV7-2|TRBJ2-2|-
TGTGCCAGCAGCTTAGTGGGGCAGCTGAACACCGGGGAGCTGTTTTTT
CASSLVGQLNTGELFF
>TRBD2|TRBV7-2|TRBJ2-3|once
TGTGCCAGCAGCCACGATAGCGGGAGTCGGTCGGATACGCAGTATTTT
CASSHDSGSRSDTQYF
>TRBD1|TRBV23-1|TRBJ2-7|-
TGCGCCAGCAGGCTTACGGGACAGGGGCTCTACGAGCAGTACTTC
CASRLTGQGLYEQYF
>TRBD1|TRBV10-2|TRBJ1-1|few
TGCGCCAGCAGCGGGACAGGGGGCGGCACTGAAGCTTTCTTT
CASSGTGGGTEAFF
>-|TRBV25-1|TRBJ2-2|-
TGTGCCAGCAGGGCACTAGCGAACACCGGGGAGCTGTTTTTT
CASRALANTGELFF
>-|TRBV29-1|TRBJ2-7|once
TGCAGCGTAGAACTGACTTCCTACGAGCAGTACTTC
CSVELTSYEQYF
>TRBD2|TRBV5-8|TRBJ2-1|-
TGTGCCAGCAGCTCACTCGGGACTAGGGGGTGGAATGAGCAGTTCTTC
CASSSLGTRGWNEQFF
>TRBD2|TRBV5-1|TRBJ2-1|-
TGCGCCAGCAGCGCAAATAGCGGGAGGGCCCTTGAGCAGTTCTTC
CASSANSGRALEQFF
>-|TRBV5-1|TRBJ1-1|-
TGCGCCAGCAGCTTGGATTGGCCAGTGAACACTGAAGCTTTCTTT
CASSLDWPVNTEAFF
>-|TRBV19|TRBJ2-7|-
TGTGCCAGTAGTATGAACACAGAAGCCTACGAGCAGTACTTC
CASSMNTEAYEQYF
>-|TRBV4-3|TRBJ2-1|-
TGCGCCAGCAGCCCCCGGCCTTCCGGGGCCTACAATGAGCAGTTCTTC
CASSPRPSGAYNEQFF
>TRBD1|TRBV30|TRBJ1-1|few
TGTGCCTGGGCCTCGGGACAGGGGAACACTGAAGCTTTCTTT
CAWASGQGNTEAFF
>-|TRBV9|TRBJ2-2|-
TGTGCCAGCAGCGCCACAGGGCGGGAGCTGTTTTTT
CASSATGRELFF
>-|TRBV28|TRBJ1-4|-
TGTGCCAGCAGTTTGGACAGTGGTGCAACTAATGAAAAACTGTTTTTT
CASSLDSGATNEKLFF
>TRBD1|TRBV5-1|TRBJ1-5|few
TGCGCCAGCAGCTTGGGCGACAGGGGTCGCAATCAGCCCCAGCATTTT
CASSLGDRGRNQPQHF
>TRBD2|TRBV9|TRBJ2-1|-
TGTGCCAGCAGCGTAGGGCGGGGGGGCCACAATGAGCAGTTCTTC
CASSVGRGGHNEQFF
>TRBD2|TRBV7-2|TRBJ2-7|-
TGTGCCAGCAGCACCCCCTCGGGATTTAGCGGGATGGGATCCTACGAGCAGTACTTC
CASSTPSGFSGMGSYEQYF
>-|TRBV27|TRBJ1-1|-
TGTGCCAGCAGTTCCCCAGGGTACCGGAACACTGAAGCTTTCTTT
CASSSPGYRNTEAFF
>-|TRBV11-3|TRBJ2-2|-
TGTGCCAGCAGCCACTATCCCAGTGCGAACACCGGGGAGCTGTTTTTT
CASSHYPSANTGELFF
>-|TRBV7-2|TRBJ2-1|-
TGTGCCAGCAGTTCAAAGACTAGGGATTACAATGAGCAGTTCTTC
CASSSKTRDYNEQFF
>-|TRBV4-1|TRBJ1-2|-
TGCGCCAGCAGCCAAGATACAAGTCCCAACTATGGCTACACCTTC
CASSQDTSPNYGYTF
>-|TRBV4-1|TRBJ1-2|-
TGCGCCAGCAGCCCTACTGGGGGGAGCTATGGCTACACCTTC
CASSPTGGSYGYTF
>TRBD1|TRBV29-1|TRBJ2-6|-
TGCAGCGTTGGGACAGGTGGGGCCAACGTCCTGACTTTC
CSVGTGGANVLTF
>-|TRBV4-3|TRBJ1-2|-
TGCGCCAGCAGCCAAGATGTGACAGCCTCATTTAACTATGGCTACACCTTC
CASSQDVTASFNYGYTF
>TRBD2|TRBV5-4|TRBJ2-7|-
TGTGCCAGCAGCTTGGTAACTAGCGGGTACGAGCAGTACTTC
CASSLVTSGYEQYF
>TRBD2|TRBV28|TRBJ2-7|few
TGTGCCAGCAGTTTACCTAGCGGGAGTGCCTCCTACGAGCAGTACTTC
CASSLPSGSASYEQYF
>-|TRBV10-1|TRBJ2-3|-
TGCGCCAGAACCGGGACTAGCACAGATACGCAGTATTTT
CARTGTSTDTQYF
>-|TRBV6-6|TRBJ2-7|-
TGTGCCAGCAAACCCAGCTTAGCGGTCTACGAGCAGTACTTC
CASKPSLAVYEQYF
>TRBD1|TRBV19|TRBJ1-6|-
TGTGCCAGTAGTATTACTGGGGGACAGGGAGACTCACCCCTCCACTTT
CASSITGGQGDSPLHF
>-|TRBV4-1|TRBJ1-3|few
TGCGCCAGCAGCCAAGAAGGTATTGGGCAGGATAGAAACACCATATATTTT
CASSQEGIGQDRNTIYF
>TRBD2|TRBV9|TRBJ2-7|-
TGTGCCAGCAGCCCCAGCGGGGGCACCACCTACGAGCAGTACTTC
CASSPSGGTTYEQYF